The entry that follows covers one T cell receptor beta chain sequence. Its antigen remains unknown. The germline V and J ends were trimmed by 1 base and 8 bases, with 14 bases remaining between them. Per germline, CDR1 SGHTA and CDR2 FQGNSA. The CDR3 spans 15 residues. These data are taken from a study of CD8+ T cells in alopecia areata. Treatment reported: oral pan-JAK inhibitor, 5-10 mg twice daily. TCR sequencing used cDNA made by reverse transcription of extracted RNA. Assay: immunoSEQ multiplex PCR; the TCRdb copy retains only in-frame clones and omits some. Among roughly 210,000 clones listed, around two fifths were seen once. Notes on the study in general: Researchers report lesional scalp, most notably alopecia totalis/universalis, outstripped normal scalp in clonality.

This receptor was identified in a human donor with alopecia areata. The genes are TRBV7-2 and TRBJ1-4; D not resolved. The input for sequencing was CD4+ T cells sorted from blood, taken at roughly week 36, from a patient treated with tofacitinib. CDR3 sequence reads: CASSLVGRSNEKLFF. Written as DNA, the CDR3 is TGTGCCAGCAGCTTAGTCGGAAGGAGTAACGAAAAACTGTTTTTT. Using reference TRBV7-2 and TRBJ1-4 for the parts outside the CDR3, the full variable domain is GAGVSQSPSNKVTEKGKDVELRCDPISGHTALYWYRQSLGQGLEFLIYFQGNSAPDKSGLPSDRFSAERTGGSVSTLTIQRTQQEDSAVYLCASSLVGRSNEKLFFGSGTQLSVL.